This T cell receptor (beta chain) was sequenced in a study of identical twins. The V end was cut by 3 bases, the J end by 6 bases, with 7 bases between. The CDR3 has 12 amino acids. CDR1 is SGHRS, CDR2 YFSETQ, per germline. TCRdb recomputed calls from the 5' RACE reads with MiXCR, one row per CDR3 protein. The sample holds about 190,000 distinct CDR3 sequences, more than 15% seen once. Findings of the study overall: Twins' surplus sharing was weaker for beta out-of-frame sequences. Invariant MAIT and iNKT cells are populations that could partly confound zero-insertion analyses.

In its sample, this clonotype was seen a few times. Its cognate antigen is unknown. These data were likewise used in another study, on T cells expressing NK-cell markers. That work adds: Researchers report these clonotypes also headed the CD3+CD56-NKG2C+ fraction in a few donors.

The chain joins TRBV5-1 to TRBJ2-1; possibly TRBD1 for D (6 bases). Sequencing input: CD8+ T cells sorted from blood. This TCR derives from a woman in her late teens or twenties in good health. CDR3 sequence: CASSSDSNEQFF. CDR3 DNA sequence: TGCGCCAGCAGCTCGGACAGCAATGAGCAGTTCTTC.